Presented here are 4 T cell receptor beta chains from one specimen sequenced in a study of shared clonotypes between healthy human individuals. Profiling relied on immunoSEQ multiplex PCR, and the TCRdb table lists in-frame clones only, not all of them. The sample has a few million clones, 80% to 95% seen once. Input material: naive CD4+ T cells from PBMCs. Subset reported: CD45RA+ positively selected. All receptors derive from a man aged 18 to 35 in good health. Some clones in this sample may be carry-over from other donors' samples.

The J gene is TRBJ2-2, the V gene TRBV5-4, with D perhaps TRBD2 (5 bases). The V gene lost 4 bases and the J gene lost 0 bases, with 10 bases spanning the gap. The germline gives CDR1 SGHNT, CDR2 YYREEE (reference sequence). The CDR3 spans 15 residues. The CDR3 protein is CASSNGVANTGELFF. The CDR3 nucleotides are TGTGCCAGCAGCAACGGGGTGGCGAACACCGGGGAGCTGTTTTTT.

On this clone itself: Other DNA sequences in this specimen translate into the identical CDR3. This rearrangement joins TRBV7-9 to TRBJ2-3, with a possible D match to TRBD2 (5 bases). With 1 base removed from V and 0 bases from J, the gap between germline ends came to 8 bases. Germline CDR1 and CDR2: SEHNR and FQNEAQ (reference sequence). The CDR3 contains 15 residues. The CDR3 nucleotides read TGTGCCAGCAGCTTAGGGACGGGGAGCACAGATACGCAGTATTTT. Encoded protein: CASSLGTGSTDTQYF.

The V gene is TRBV29-1, the J gene TRBJ1-2, with D tentatively TRBD1 (5 bases). Trimming took 6 bases from V and 4 from J, leaving 18 bases between them. Looked up from germline, CDR1 is SQVTM and CDR2 is ANQGSEA. The CDR3 spans 14 residues. In DNA form, the CDR3 reads TGCAGCGTCACCCCCTCTGGGGGTCCCTATGGCTACACCTTC. This gives the protein CSVTPSGGPYGYTF.

CDR3 sequence (DNA): TGCGCCAGCAGCCCCATAGGGACAGGGTATTCCGGGGAGCTGTTTTTT. Encoded protein: CASSPIGTGYSGELFF. J is TRBJ2-2 and V is TRBV5-1, with TRBD1 matching over 9 bases. CDR3 size: 16 residues. Germline V gene sequence: CDR1 SGHRS, CDR2 YFSETQ. J gave up 6 bases and V 4 bases, and 10 bases lay outside the gene matches. The full variable domain, rest sourced from reference TRBV5-1 and TRBJ2-2, is KAGVTQTPRYLIKTRGQQVTLSCSPISGHRSVSWYQQTPGQGLQFLFEYFSETQRNKGNFPGRFSGRQFSNSRSEMNVSTLELGDSALYLCASSPIGTGYSGELFFGEGSRLTVL.